This T cell receptor (beta chain) stems from a study of T cells in Graves' hyperthyroidism and ophthalmopathy. The overall study: Peripheral blood sampling occurred at initial diagnosis, before any treatment. General study findings and limits: Researchers found most expanded thyroid clonotypes above 0.001 in blood as well. Ophthalmopathy prediction by the model preceded onset by a median roughly 6.3 months.

V lost 1 base, J lost 5 bases, and 11 bases lay in between. Germline V gene lookup returns CDR1 SGHVS and CDR2 FNYEAQ. The CDR3 has 15 amino acids. A word on this clonotype: Its antigen is undetermined.

Patients with uncontrolled infections, other autoimmune diseases, pregnancy or lactation were excluded. Amplification of TCR beta CDR3 regions was performed using RNA transcripts as template. A first-round RT-PCR of the TCR CDR3 used the HTBI primer set. TCRdb ran MiXCR on the multiplex PCR reads and lists one entry per CDR3 protein. Here the sample spans roughly 530,000 distinct CDR3 sequences, about a sixth being singletons. The receptor comes from a woman aged 18-35 years with Graves' ophthalmopathy. V is TRBV7-6 and J is TRBJ1-4; D is possibly TRBD1 (5 bases). Sequenced input: blood. The CDR3 protein is CASSLDGGMNEKLFF. The DNA for the CDR3 is TGTGCCAGCAGCTTAGACGGGGGAATGAATGAAAAACTGTTTTTT.